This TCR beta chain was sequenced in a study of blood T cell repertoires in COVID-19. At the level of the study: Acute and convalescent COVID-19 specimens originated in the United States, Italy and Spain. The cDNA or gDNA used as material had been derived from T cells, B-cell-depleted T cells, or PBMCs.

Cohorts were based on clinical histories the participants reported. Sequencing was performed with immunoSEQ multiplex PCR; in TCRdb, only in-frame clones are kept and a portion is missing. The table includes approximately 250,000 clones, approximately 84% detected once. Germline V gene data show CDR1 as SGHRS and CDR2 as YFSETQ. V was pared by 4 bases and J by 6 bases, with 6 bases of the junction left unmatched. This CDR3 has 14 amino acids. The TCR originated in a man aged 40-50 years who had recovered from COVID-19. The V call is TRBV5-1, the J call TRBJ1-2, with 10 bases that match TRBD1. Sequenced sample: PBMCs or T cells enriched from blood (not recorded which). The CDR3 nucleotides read TGCGCCAGCAGCGCATATGGACAGGGGGATGGCTACACCTTC. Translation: CASSAYGQGDGYTF.